Below, 24 T cell receptor beta chains from the same sample are listed, as sequenced in a study of shared clonotypes between healthy human individuals. Sequencing was performed with immunoSEQ multiplex PCR; in TCRdb, only in-frame clones are kept and a portion is missing. The sample consists of roughly 850,000 clones, approximately 97% of them appearing once. Only CD45RO-negative cells positively selected for CCR7 counted as naive CD8 cells, so terminally differentiated effector memory CD45RA+ cells were excluded. The sample was naive CD8+ T cells sorted from blood. These receptors were obtained from a man aged 25-45 years in good health.

The chain couples TRBV29-1 to TRBJ2-5; 8 bases match TRBD2. The CDR3 covers 12 residues. V gave up 6 bases and J gave up 3 bases; unmatched junction bases: 3. The germline V gene encodes CDR1 SQVTM and CDR2 ANQGSEA. The CDR3 DNA follows: TGCAGCGTCGGGGGGGTGGAAGAGACCCAGTACTTC. The encoded protein is CSVGGVEETQYF.

As for this clone: A read error may produce the germline difference seen at one junction end. The genes are TRBV6-6 and TRBJ2-2; 9 positions match TRBD2. Germline CDR1 is MNHNY and CDR2 is SVGAGI (reference sequence). The CDR3 has 16 amino acids. CDR3 loop: CARSPRAGGGTGELFF. CDR3 bases: TGTGCCCGCAGTCCGCGGGCGGGAGGGGGCACCGGGGAGCTGTTTTTT.

The chain combines TRBV27 with TRBJ1-1; D might be TRBD1 (6 bases). This CDR3 has 13 amino acids. In germline, CDR1 is MNHEY, CDR2 SMNVEV (reference sequence). Trimming pared 6 bases from V and 1 base from J, leaving 9 bases between. The CDR3 loop is CASSRGGNTEAFF. CDR3 in DNA: TGTGCCAGCAGCAGAGGGGGGAACACTGAAGCTTTCTTT.

The gene calls are TRBV18 and TRBJ2-2, with 7 bases fitting TRBD1. CDR3 length: 15 residues. Germline CDR1 KGHSH, CDR2 LQKENI. The J segment lost 2 bases and the V segment lost 3 bases, leaving 3 bases of the junction unmatched. CDR3 residues: CASSPGTDNTGELFF. The CDR3 region has the DNA TGTGCCAGCTCACCCGGGACAGACAACACCGGGGAGCTGTTTTTT.

V is TRBV12-5 and J is TRBJ2-1, with 7 bases matching TRBD1. The CDR3 has 18 residues. J was trimmed by 0 bases and V by 1 base; bases with no gene match: 9. Germline V gene lookup returns CDR1 LGHNT and CDR2 FRNRAP. The CDR3 nucleotides are TGTGCTAGTGGTTTGGGATGGGGACAGCTTAACTCCTACAATGAGCAGTTCTTC. As protein: CASGLGWGQLNSYNEQFF.

The chain is built from TRBV25-1 and TRBJ2-1; unclear D gene. This CDR3 is built from 10 residues. Looked up from germline, CDR1 is MGHDK and CDR2 is SYGVNS. Trimming pared 8 bases from V and 6 bases from J, leaving 5 bases between. CDR3 amino acids: CASALNEQFF. CDR3 coding DNA: TGTGCCAGCGCCCTCAATGAGCAGTTCTTC.

The chain carries TRBV7-9 and TRBJ2-7, with TRBD1 as a possible D gene (5 bases). The CDR3 totals 14 residues. V gave up 5 bases and J gave up 2 bases, with 13 bases separating them. In germline, CDR1 is SEHNR, CDR2 FQNEAQ (reference sequence). The CDR3 DNA reads as TGTGCCAGCAGCCACCCTACAGGTCCCTACGAGCAGTACTTC. Its protein is CASSHPTGPYEQYF.

This clone was counted once. This rearrangement joins TRBV9 to TRBJ1-3, with D uncertain. Germline values: CDR1 SGDLS, CDR2 YYNGEE. This CDR3 contains 11 residues. Trimming removed 3 bases from V and 4 bases from J, with 2 bases in between. The CDR3 DNA is TGTGCCAGCAGCGACGGAAACACCATATATTTT. It encodes CASSDGNTIYF.

This chain links TRBV11-2 with TRBJ2-7, with D unresolved. The ends were cut back, 6 bases at V and 3 bases at J, with 24 bases in the middle. Germline CDR1 SGHAT, CDR2 FQNNGV. The CDR3 loop spans 17 amino acids. This CDR3 is CASSIPRMDLPIYEQYF. The DNA of the CDR3 is TGTGCCAGCAGTATACCTAGGATGGACCTCCCCATCTACGAGCAGTACTTC.

This chain uses TRBV11-2 with TRBJ2-7; 10 bases agree with TRBD1. Looked up from germline, CDR1 is SGHAT and CDR2 is FQNNGV. V lost 5 bases to trimming and J lost 0 bases; unmatched junction nucleotides: 7. The CDR3 sequence is 16 residues long. The CDR3 DNA sequence: TGTGCCAGCAGCCCAGGGACAGGGGCCAGCTCCTACGAGCAGTACTTC. Its protein is CASSPGTGASSYEQYF.

The chain joins TRBV9 to TRBJ2-2; 7 bases are a match to TRBD2. J lost 6 bases, V lost 1 base, and 15 bases had no gene match. Germline V gene sequence: CDR1 SGDLS, CDR2 YYNGEE. CDR3 size: 18 residues. This chain's CDR3 is CASSVNPAARSGAGELFF. The DNA of the CDR3 is TGTGCCAGCAGCGTAAACCCCGCAGCTCGGAGCGGGGCCGGGGAGCTGTTTTTT.

The J gene is TRBJ2-7, the V gene TRBV5-1; D uncertain. This CDR3 spans 16 amino acids. V lost 0 bases to trimming and J lost 0 bases, with 13 bases between them. Germline CDR1 SGHRS, CDR2 YFSETQ. The CDR3 bases are TGCGCCAGCAGCTTGGCCTTAGGAGTCAGCTCCTACGAGCAGTACTTC. This translates into CASSLALGVSSYEQYF.

This clone showed up just once. The rearrangement links TRBV7-9 to TRBJ2-1; TRBD1 matches 10 bases. The V gene end was trimmed by 5 bases and the J gene end by 9 bases; junction bases not matched to a gene: 13. The CDR3 length is 16 residues. Germline V lookup: CDR1 SEHNR, CDR2 FQNEAQ (reference sequence). In DNA form, the CDR3 reads TGTGCCAGCAGCATCGACCGGGACAGGGGTTTGGGTGAGCAGTTCTTC. Amino acids: CASSIDRDRGLGEQFF.

This chain links TRBV29-1 with TRBJ2-1; 7 bases align to TRBD2. V lost 7 bases to trimming and J lost 3 bases; unmatched junction nucleotides: 3. The CDR3 covers 12 residues. The germline gives CDR1 SQVTM, CDR2 ANQGSEA. CDR3 sequence (DNA): TGCAGCGCCCGGGACTACTACAATGAGCAGTTCTTC. Its translation is CSARDYYNEQFF.

Only one count was recorded for this clone. The J gene is TRBJ2-6, the V gene TRBV11-2; possible D gene TRBD1, 7 bases. V lost 4 bases to trimming and J lost 0 bases, with 13 bases between them. Per germline, CDR1 SGHAT and CDR2 FQNNGV. CDR3 length: 17 amino acids. The CDR3: CASSSGQDYSGANVLTF. CDR3 in DNA: TGTGCCAGCAGCTCCGGACAGGACTACTCTGGGGCCAACGTCCTGACTTTC.

V gene TRBV7-9 combines with J gene TRBJ1-1, with D tentatively TRBD1 (6 bases). Per the germline V gene, CDR1 is SEHNR and CDR2 is FQNEAQ (reference sequence). This CDR3 has 12 amino acids. V shed 3 bases and J shed 10 bases, with 12 bases lying between them. CDR3 DNA sequence: TGTGCCAGCAGCTTTCCGGGACATAGAGCTTTCTTT. Its translation is CASSFPGHRAFF.

This chain joins TRBV27 and TRBJ2-7; D is possibly TRBD1 (6 bases). CDR3 length: 14 amino acids. Germline assignment: CDR1 MNHEY and CDR2 SMNVEV (reference sequence). V lost 2 bases to trimming and J lost 7 bases, with 15 bases between them. The DNA of the CDR3 is TGTGCCAGCAGTTTAAGAGGACAGTTGAGAGAGCAGTACTTC. Its translation: CASSLRGQLREQYF.

This chain links TRBV7-9 with TRBJ1-2, with 7 positions matching TRBD1. CDR1 and CDR2 (germline): SEHNR, FQNEAQ (reference sequence). The trim removed 5 bases at V and 8 bases at J, leaving 26 bases unmatched. The CDR3 runs to 19 residues. The CDR3 is CASSSVVAGLQGQAWGYTF. CDR3 nucleotide sequence: TGTGCCAGCAGCAGCGTTGTTGCGGGGCTACAGGGGCAAGCTTGGGGCTACACCTTC.

The V gene is TRBV7-9, the J gene TRBJ2-7; 10 positions match TRBD2. Germline lookup yields CDR1 SEHNR and CDR2 FQNEAQ (reference sequence). This CDR3 is 17 amino acids long. V was clipped by 1 base and J by 2 bases; unmatched bases: 8. The CDR3 DNA follows: TGTGCCAGCAGCTTAGTCCAAGGACTAGCGGAGACCTACGAGCAGTACTTC. It yields the protein CASSLVQGLAETYEQYF.

The chain recombines TRBV7-9 with TRBJ2-1; TRBD1 agrees at 8 bases. Germline trimming cut 5 bases from V and 7 bases from J; bases unmatched to any gene: 1. Germline lookup yields CDR1 SEHNR and CDR2 FQNEAQ (reference sequence). CDR3 size: 12 residues. CDR3 loop: CASSGTGNEQFF. CDR3 nucleotide sequence: TGTGCCAGCAGCGGGACAGGAAATGAGCAGTTCTTC.

This clone occurred a few times. The chain recombines TRBV15 with TRBJ2-2; possibly TRBD2 for D (5 bases). V was clipped by 5 bases and J by 4 bases, with 17 bases between them. CDR1 LNHNV and CDR2 YYDKDF come from the germline V gene (reference sequence). This CDR3 is built from 16 residues. The CDR3, as DNA: TGTGCCACCAGCCCAGGCGGGTTGATATCCACCGGGGAGCTGTTTTTT. It codes for CATSPGGLISTGELFF.

The CDR3 spells CASSPEDRGGSFF. The CDR3 DNA follows: TGCGCCAGCAGCCCGGAGGACAGGGGAGGATCTTTCTTT. This sequence joins TRBV5-1 and TRBJ1-1; 9 bases map to TRBD1. This CDR3 comprises 13 residues. After removal of 4 bases from V and 12 bases from J, the junction contained 10 bases not matched to a gene. Germline V gene lookup returns CDR1 SGHRS and CDR2 YFSETQ.

The sample holds one count of this clone. The V gene is TRBV7-8, the J gene TRBJ2-6; D might be TRBD1 (6 bases). V dropped 2 bases and J dropped 7 bases, with 15 bases sitting between them. CDR3 size: 16 residues. The germline gives CDR1 SGHVS, CDR2 FQNEAQ. This chain's CDR3 is CASSLPSTQGANVLTF. Here the CDR3 DNA reads TGTGCCAGCAGCTTACCCTCAACACAGGGTGCCAACGTCCTGACTTTC.

This clone is a singleton in its sample. The chain combines TRBV6-6 with TRBJ2-1, with TRBD2 matching over 11 bases. The ends lost 5 bases at V and 6 bases at J; junction bases unmatched: 6. Germline V gene sequence: CDR1 MNHNY, CDR2 SVGAGI (reference sequence). This CDR3 region has 15 residues. In DNA, the CDR3 is TGTGCCAGCAGTACCGATAGCGGGAGGGGCAATGAGCAGTTCTTC. It is translated as CASSTDSGRGNEQFF.